Many counts were recorded for the clone carrying this TCR beta chain. What it binds is not known. The data stem from a study of naive and memory T cell subsets. General study results and limits: Findings for naive and memory subsets could not be checked against ground truth. Over 95% of naive TCR sequences appeared only once after error correction, unlike memory subsets.

The beta constant-region primer was an equimolar mix of two oligonucleotides covering TRBC1 and TRBC2. The cDNA 3' end received a ligated single-stranded oligonucleotide carrying the SP2 primer and a 12-nucleotide UMI. Four rounds of PCR amplified the ligated cDNA using nested alpha and beta constant-region primers plus SP2. TCRdb re-analysed the UMI-ligation and nested PCR reads in MiXCR, keeping a single row per CDR3 protein. The sample includes some 100,000 distinct CDR3 sequences, more than 6.5% of them seen just once. V was clipped by 4 bases and J by 3 bases, with 10 bases between them. The CDR3 is 14 amino acids.

Sequencing input: central memory CD4+ T cells from blood. The chain carries TRBV12-3 or TRBV12-4 and TRBJ1-5; D may be TRBD1 (5 bases). The receptor was derived from a human donor in good health. CDR3 DNA sequence: TGTGCCAGCAGTTCCCCAGGGTTCAATCAGCCCCAGCATTTT. Translation: CASSSPGFNQPQHF.